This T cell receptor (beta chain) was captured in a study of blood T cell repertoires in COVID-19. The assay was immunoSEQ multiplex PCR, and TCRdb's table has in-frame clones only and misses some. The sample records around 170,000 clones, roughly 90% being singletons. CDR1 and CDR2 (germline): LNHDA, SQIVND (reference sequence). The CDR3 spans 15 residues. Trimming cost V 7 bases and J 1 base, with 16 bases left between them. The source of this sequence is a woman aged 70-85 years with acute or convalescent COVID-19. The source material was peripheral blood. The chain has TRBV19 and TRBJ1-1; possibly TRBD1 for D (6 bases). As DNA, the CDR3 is TGTGCCAGTACAGGGGCCCCTCGGACGAACACTGAAGCTTTCTTT. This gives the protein CASTGAPRTNTEAFF.